This T cell receptor beta chain was sequenced for a study of vaccination effects on CD4 cells after COVID-19. Trimming pared 7 bases from V and 7 bases from J, leaving 10 bases between. The V gene's germline CDR1 is KGHDR and CDR2 SFDVKD. CDR3 length equals 12 residues. Viral peptide pools were used in the ViraFEST assay to expand antigen-specific CD4+ T cells, and sequencing came afterward. It was after 10 days of culture that CD4+ T cells were isolated. Participants were given two doses of BNT162b2 or mRNA-1273 vaccine. Every well housed roughly 2.1 million PBMC, which grew in culture alongside 8.5 to 10 IU/ml IL-2 and roughly 9.8 ug/ml peptides. Half the medium was replaced with IL-2 medium on days 3 and 7. A remark on this clone: Its antigen remains unknown.

Study-wide results and caveats: Cross-reactivity with common cold coronaviruses was shown by only 1 of 255 vaccine-induced clones in healthy vaccinees.

Profiled with immunoSEQ multiplex PCR; TCRdb holds only in-frame clones, not every one. The sample has tens of thousands of clones, around four fifths seen once; the top ten hold 1% to 1.5%. The sample consisted of CD4+ T cells from PBMCs cultured with HCoV-229E spike peptides, taken after COVID-19 vaccination. The receptor's source is a human donor who received a COVID-19 vaccine. V usage is TRBV24-1 and J usage is TRBJ1-5; D gene ambiguous. CDR3 sequence reads: CATSSGTQPQHF. The CDR3 region has the DNA TGTGCCACCAGCTCAGGTACACAGCCCCAGCATTTT.